These 8 T cell receptor beta chains were all obtained from the same sample, sequenced in a study of blood T cell repertoires in COVID-19 (dated by TCRdb to 2019 to 2021). Library method: the immunoSEQ multiplex PCR assay. TCRdb carries this immuneACCESS record with in-frame sequences only. Its versions omit some clonotypes, under half of them owing to an unresolved V gene in the studies checked, with the rest unexplained. This sample is represented by a few hundred thousand clones; roughly 89% of them were singletons. The ten largest clones take up around 4% of the sample. Input material: peripheral blood. The receptors come from a woman aged 60-75 years with COVID-19, enrolled during active disease.

The rearrangement links TRBV19 to TRBJ1-1, with no clear D. The CDR3 spans 15 residues. Germline CDR1 LNHDA, CDR2 SQIVND (reference sequence). The ends were cut back, 7 bases at V and 5 bases at J, with 20 bases in the middle. The CDR3 nucleotides are TGTGCCAGTACCATCCGGGCCTCCGGCGGGACTGAAGCTTTCTTT. Amino acid sequence: CASTIRASGGTEAFF.

CDR3 DNA: TGTGCCAGCAGCCACCCGGGACAGGGAGACTACGAGCAGTACTTC. Protein sequence: CASSHPGQGDYEQYF. The rearrangement uses TRBV3-1 (or the pseudogene TRBV3-2) and TRBJ2-7; 9 bases are shared with TRBD1. V was pared by 3 bases and J by 3 bases, with 6 bases of the junction left unmatched. CDR1 is LGHDT, CDR2 YNNKEL, per germline (reference sequence). This CDR3 is 15 amino acids long.

The V and J genes are TRBV7-2 and TRBJ1-1; maybe TRBD1 (6 bases). V lost 1 base and J lost 7, with 19 bases in between. Germline-derived CDR1 and CDR2 are SGHTA and FQGNSA. There are 16 residues in the CDR3. The CDR3 is CASSLVFGGRNGEAFF. The DNA for the CDR3 is TGTGCCAGCAGCTTAGTTTTTGGGGGCCGTAACGGTGAAGCTTTCTTT. Looking up the rest from reference TRBV7-2 and TRBJ1-1 gives the full variable domain: GAGVSQSPSNKVTEKGKDVELRCDPISGHTALYWYRQSLGQGLEFLIYFQGNSAPDKSGLPSDRFSAERTGGSVSTLTIQRTQQEDSAVYLCASSLVFGGRNGEAFFGQGTRLTVV.

The DNA of the CDR3 is TGCGCCAGCAGCCCCACACGTTCTGGAAACACCATATATTTT. Amino acid sequence: CASSPTRSGNTIYF. The chain is built from TRBV5-1 and TRBJ1-3; D gene ambiguous. Trimming took off 4 bases at V and 1 base at J, with 9 bases between the two ends. There are 14 residues in the CDR3. Germline values: CDR1 SGHRS, CDR2 YFSETQ.

The V gene is TRBV6-4, the J gene TRBJ1-2; 7 bases match TRBD1. In germline, CDR1 is MRHNA, CDR2 SNTAGT. The CDR3 has 15 amino acids. Losses at the gene ends were 5 bases for V and 6 bases for J; bases not matched to a gene: 12. CDR3 amino acids: CASSNTGTDLNGYTF. CDR3 in DNA: TGTGCCAGCAGTAATACCGGGACAGATCTTAATGGCTACACCTTC.

The rearrangement joins TRBV5-8 to TRBJ2-5, with TRBD1 matching 9 bases. Per germline, CDR1 SGHTS and CDR2 YDEGEE. The CDR3 spans 14 residues. Trimming removed 4 bases from V and 4 bases from J; junction bases left unmatched: 5. CDR3 protein: CASSHRGRRETQYF. CDR3 nucleotide sequence: TGTGCCAGCAGCCACAGGGGGCGTCGAGAGACCCAGTACTTC. The complete variable domain, with remaining parts taken from reference TRBV5-8 and TRBJ2-5, reads EAGVTQSPTHLIKTRGQQATLRCSPISGHTSVYWYQQALGLGLQFLLWYDEGEERNRGNFPPRFSGRQFPNYSSELNVNALELEDSALYLCASSHRGRRETQYFGPGTRLLVL.

CDR3 sequence: CASSDGGAGNTEAFF. CDR3 nucleotide sequence: TGTGCCAGCAGTGATGGCGGGGCCGGGAACACTGAAGCTTTCTTT. The chain recombines TRBV25-1 with TRBJ1-1; a weak D match, TRBD1 (5 bases). Trimming pared 3 bases from V and 1 base from J, leaving 12 bases between. Germline assignment: CDR1 MGHDK and CDR2 SYGVNS. The CDR3 length is 15 residues. Drawing the rest from reference TRBV25-1 and TRBJ1-1, the complete variable domain is EADIYQTPRYLVIGTGKKITLECSQTMGHDKMYWYQQDPGMELHLIHYSYGVNSTEKGDLSSESTVSRIRTEHFPLTLESARPSHTSQYLCASSDGGAGNTEAFFGQGTRLTVV.

This clone came up once. The rearrangement uses TRBV7-8 and TRBJ1-4, with a weak D call TRBD1 (5 bases). Between the trimmed V and J ends, which lost 5 bases and 6 bases, there was a span of 22 bases. This CDR3 has 17 residues. Per the germline V gene, CDR1 is SGHVS and CDR2 is FQNEAQ. The CDR3 DNA is TGTGCCAGCAGCAGAAGCGGGACTGCCCTAATAGATGAAAAACTGTTTTTT. Translation: CASSRSGTALIDEKLFF.